This T cell receptor beta chain was sequenced for a study of identical twins. This clonotype was counted only a few times. V was trimmed by 3 bases and J by 2 bases, leaving 14 bases between them. Germline assignment: CDR1 SGHRS and CDR2 YFSETQ. This CDR3 spans 16 amino acids. TCRdb fed the 5' RACE reads into MiXCR, producing one record per CDR3 protein. The repertoire has over 500,000 distinct CDR3 sequences, 20% to 25% of them found once; the top ten carry about 0.93%. Separately, the same data were catalogued under a study of T cells expressing NK-cell markers. In that study: In sorted CD3+CD56+NKG2C+, CD3+CD56+NKG2C- and CD3+CD56-NKG2C+ T cells, TCR beta repertoires were obtained.

The receptor comes from a woman between 18 and 30 years old in good health. The material sequenced was CD4+ T cells sorted from blood. This sequence joins TRBV5-1 and TRBJ2-2; D perhaps matches TRBD1 (5 bases). For the CDR3, the DNA is TGCGCCAGCAGCTCAAGACAGCGACGCAACACCGGGGAGCTGTTTTTT. This gives the protein CASSSRQRRNTGELFF.